The 32 T cell receptor beta chains reported below all come from one sample, sequenced in a study of neoadjuvant anti-PD-1 for oral cavity cancer. Produced via immunoSEQ multiplex PCR; TCRdb's table is partial and in-frame only. The profile shows 6,000 to 8,500 clones, about 50% of them singletons. This specimen was tumor tissue, taken before nivolumab (anti-PD-1) treatment. The receptors shown here come from a person aged 35-79 years with oral cavity squamous cell carcinoma.

V is TRBV6-5 and J is TRBJ1-1; 7 nucleotides align to TRBD1. This CDR3 has 13 residues. Germline trimming cut 5 bases from V and 1 base from J; bases unmatched to any gene: 1. The V gene's germline CDR1 is MNHEY and CDR2 SVGAGI. This CDR3 is CASSGQENTEAFF. DNA of the CDR3: TGTGCCAGCAGTGGACAGGAGAACACTGAAGCTTTCTTT.

V and J are TRBV30 and TRBJ2-7; tentatively, D is TRBD2 (7 bases). CDR3 length equals 13 residues. Germline-derived CDR1 and CDR2 are GTSNPN and SVGIG (reference sequence). V shed 2 bases and J shed 0 bases, with 8 bases lying between them. The CDR3 spells CAWSRGASYEQYF. Written as DNA, the CDR3 is TGTGCCTGGAGTCGGGGGGCCTCCTACGAGCAGTACTTC.

The V and J genes are TRBV13 and TRBJ1-1, with D possibly matching TRBD1 (5 bases). This CDR3 has 14 residues. Trimming cost V 2 bases and J 0 bases, with 7 bases left between them. Germline V lookup: CDR1 PRHDT, CDR2 FYEKMQ (reference sequence). The CDR3 DNA reads as TGTGCCAGCAGCTTACAGGACATGAACACTGAAGCTTTCTTT. It translates to CASSLQDMNTEAFF.

The J gene is TRBJ2-5, the V gene TRBV30; no clear D gene. V was cut by 2 bases and J by 7 bases, with 17 bases left in between. The V gene's germline CDR1 is GTSNPN and CDR2 SVGIG (reference sequence). The CDR3 is made up of 14 amino acids. The CDR3 sequence is CAWSRASNLGTQYF. The CDR3 nucleotides are TGTGCCTGGAGTCGGGCCAGCAACTTAGGGACCCAGTACTTC.

The CDR3: CARSGPFDNEQFF. As DNA, the CDR3 is TGTGCCAGATCGGGCCCCTTTGACAATGAGCAGTTCTTC. V gene TRBV5-5 combines with J gene TRBJ2-1; D gene unclear. V dropped 8 bases and J dropped 5 bases, with 14 bases sitting between them. Germline CDR1 and CDR2: SGHKS and YYEKEE (reference sequence). This CDR3 has 13 residues.

The chain combines TRBV6-5 with TRBJ2-3, with D tentatively TRBD1 or TRBD2 (5 bases each). V was cut by 6 bases and J by 14 bases, with 15 bases left in between. The germline V gene encodes CDR1 MNHEY and CDR2 SVGAGI. This CDR3 is 11 amino acids long. In DNA form, the CDR3 reads TGTGCCAGCAGCTTGGGGGACCGGCGGTATTTT. Its protein product is CASSLGDRRYF.

This clone came up a few times. V is TRBV6-6 and J is TRBJ1-3; D gene uncertain. Germline V lookup: CDR1 MNHNY, CDR2 SVGAGI (reference sequence). The CDR3 runs 13 residues. Trimming took off 0 bases at V and 3 bases at J, with 3 bases between the two ends. The CDR3, as DNA: TGTGCCAGCAGTTACTCGAGTGGAAACACCATATATTTT. Encoded protein: CASSYSSGNTIYF.

The J gene is TRBJ2-3, the V gene TRBV29-1; 7 positions agree with TRBD2. Trimming removed 7 bases from V and 2 bases from J; junction bases left unmatched: 6. Germline values: CDR1 SQVTM, CDR2 ANQGSEA. This CDR3 has 13 residues. The CDR3 sequence: CSGGGLLTDTQYF. The CDR3 DNA reads as TGCAGCGGGGGGGGACTTCTCACAGATACGCAGTATTTT.

This clone was detected only once. This chain connects TRBV15 to TRBJ2-1, with TRBD1 matching over 8 bases. Per germline, CDR1 LNHNV and CDR2 YYDKDF (reference sequence). The CDR3 sequence is 15 residues long. The V gene end was trimmed by 1 base and the J gene end by 5 bases; junction bases not matched to a gene: 4. The CDR3 here is CATSRGTGLDNEQFF. Written as DNA, the CDR3 is TGTGCCACCAGCAGAGGGACAGGGTTAGACAATGAGCAGTTCTTC.

This clone was recorded only once. The chain employs TRBV7-6 and TRBJ1-2; no clear D. The CDR3 covers 13 residues. V dropped 3 bases and J dropped 8 bases, with 13 bases sitting between them. Germline V gene sequence: CDR1 SGHVS, CDR2 FNYEAQ. The CDR3 sequence: CASSLTETGGYTF. DNA for the CDR3: TGTGCCAGCAGCTTGACGGAGACGGGGGGCTACACCTTC.

This clone was counted a few times. The rearrangement uses TRBV27 and TRBJ2-2; D may be TRBD1 (5 bases). The CDR3 sequence is 14 residues long. The ends were cut back, 2 bases at V and 2 bases at J, with 6 bases in the middle. From germline, CDR1 is MNHEY and CDR2 SMNVEV (reference sequence). This chain's CDR3 is CASSLDRNTGELFF. CDR3 DNA sequence: TGTGCCAGCAGTTTAGACAGAAACACCGGGGAGCTGTTTTTT.

V is TRBV4-3 and J is TRBJ1-1, with TRBD1 as a possible D gene (5 bases). CDR1 is LGHNA, CDR2 YSLEER, per germline. Trimming took off 4 bases at V and 6 bases at J, with 12 bases between the two ends. CDR3 length equals 13 residues. The CDR3 protein is CASSPRGAAEAFF. The CDR3, as DNA: TGCGCCAGCAGCCCGAGGGGAGCTGCTGAAGCTTTCTTT.

This clone was detected a few times. The V call is TRBV2, the J call TRBJ1-5; D gene uncertain. The germline CDR1 and CDR2 sequences are SNHLY and FYNNEI. The CDR3 extends over 12 amino acids. Trimming removed 6 bases at V and 7 bases at J, with 10 bases between. The CDR3 coding sequence is TGTGCCAGCAGAGGGTTGACCCAGCCCCAGCATTTT. It codes for CASRGLTQPQHF. The variable domain in full, completed from reference TRBV2 and TRBJ1-5, reads EPEVTQTPSHQVTQMGQEVILRCVPISNHLYFYWYRQILGQKVEFLVSFYNNEISEKSEIFDDQFSVERPDGSNFTLKIRSTKLEDSAMYFCASRGLTQPQHFGDGTRLSIL.

This clone was recorded a few times. The V gene is TRBV29-1, the J gene TRBJ2-3; a weak D match, TRBD1 (6 bases). This CDR3 spans 13 amino acids. V lost 5 bases and J 5 bases, leaving 14 bases between the germline ends. Germline values: CDR1 SQVTM, CDR2 ANQGSEA. CDR3 loop: CSVRTAQGDTQYF. The CDR3 DNA follows: TGCAGCGTTCGGACAGCCCAAGGAGATACGCAGTATTTT.

Relative to its sample, this clone is medium-sized. The chain recombines TRBV7-2 with TRBJ1-2; 8 positions agree with TRBD1. The junction had 10 bases not matched to a gene; V was cut back by 5 bases and J by 5 bases. Per germline, CDR1 SGHTA and CDR2 FQGNSA. The CDR3 covers 15 residues. DNA for the CDR3: TGTGCCAGCAGCCAGGCAGGGGGCTCCGTGTATGGCTACACCTTC. Its protein is CASSQAGGSVYGYTF.

This clone was counted a few times. This sequence joins TRBV7-9 and TRBJ2-7; D not certain. V dropped 3 bases and J dropped 6 bases, with 9 bases sitting between them. Looked up from germline, CDR1 is SEHNR and CDR2 is FQNEAQ (reference sequence). CDR3 length: 12 amino acids. The CDR3 DNA sequence: TGTGCCAGCAGCTTTACAAGTGGCGAGCAGTACTTC. This codes for CASSFTSGEQYF.

The rearrangement links TRBV7-8 to TRBJ2-1; D perhaps matches TRBD1 (7 bases). Germline CDR1 reads SGHVS; CDR2 reads FQNEAQ. The V end lost 5 bases, the J end lost 6 bases, and 32 bases lay between the germline ends. This CDR3 has 20 amino acids. The CDR3 loop reads CASSQEGAGGNWRVRNEQFF. For the CDR3, the DNA is TGTGCCAGCAGCCAGGAGGGGGCTGGGGGGAATTGGCGCGTCCGCAATGAGCAGTTCTTC.

The V and J genes are TRBV15 and TRBJ1-2; 12 nucleotides match TRBD1. The CDR3 totals 14 residues. The germline V gene has CDR1 LNHNV and CDR2 YYDKDF (reference sequence). J lost 12 bases, V lost 0 bases, and 5 bases had no gene match. The CDR3 DNA reads as TGTGCCACCAGCAGAGAACGGGACAGGGGGCATGACACCTTC. Protein sequence: CATSRERDRGHDTF. Full variable domain (remainder filled in from reference TRBV15 and TRBJ1-2): DAMVIQNPRYQVTQFGKPVTLSCSQTLNHNVMYWYQQKSSQAPKLLFHYYDKDFNNEADTPDNFQSRRPNTSFCFLDIRSPGLGDTAMYLCATSRERDRGHDTFGSGTRLTVV.

This chain links TRBV6-5 with TRBJ1-2; 11 nucleotides line up with TRBD1. The length of the CDR3 is 15 residues. V was pared by 6 bases and J by 4 bases, with 7 bases of the junction left unmatched. Germline-derived CDR1 and CDR2 are MNHEY and SVGAGI. As DNA, the CDR3 is TGTGCCAGCAGGACCGGACAGGGGGCGGCCTATGGCTACACCTTC. Protein: CASRTGQGAAYGYTF.

The chain combines TRBV25-1 with TRBJ2-1, with a tentative D call TRBD1 (6 bases). This CDR3 is built from 15 residues. V was cut by 6 bases and J by 7 bases, with 19 bases left in between. From germline, CDR1 is MGHDK and CDR2 SYGVNS. The CDR3 nucleotides are TGTGCCAGCAGCTTACAGGGAAGAGGGACAAATGAGCAGTTCTTC. Encoded protein: CASSLQGRGTNEQFF.

The chain combines TRBV2 with TRBJ1-1; a possible D gene is TRBD1 (5 bases). CDR1 is SNHLY and CDR2 is FYNNEI in the germline V gene. The CDR3 covers 15 residues. The V gene lost 7 bases and the J gene lost 1 base, with 16 bases spanning the gap. This CDR3 is CASTDQGPRNTEAFF. CDR3 nucleotide sequence: TGTGCCAGCACCGATCAGGGACCGAGGAACACTGAAGCTTTCTTT.

Within the sample, this clone is large. The rearrangement links TRBV4-3 to TRBJ1-2, with D perhaps TRBD1 (5 bases). V was shortened by 0 bases and J by 2 bases, with 13 bases between the two germline ends. CDR1 and CDR2 (germline): LGHNA, YSLEER. This CDR3 comprises 16 residues. CDR3 DNA sequence: TGCGCCAGCAGCCAAGATGTTGGGCAGGGAAACTATGGCTACACCTTC. Its translation is CASSQDVGQGNYGYTF.

The chain joins TRBV9 to TRBJ2-1; either TRBD1 or TRBD2 may supply D (5 bases each). Germline assignment: CDR1 SGDLS and CDR2 YYNGEE. Trimming pared 4 bases from V and 8 bases from J, leaving 16 bases between. This CDR3 is built from 14 residues. The CDR3 reads CASSPPGAIHEQFF. In DNA form, the CDR3 reads TGTGCCAGCAGCCCCCCCGGGGCCATCCATGAGCAGTTCTTC.

This clone was found a few times. This sequence joins TRBV29-1 and TRBJ2-3, with 12 bases that match TRBD2. Germline V gene data show CDR1 as SQVTM and CDR2 as ANQGSEA. The CDR3 length is 13 residues. The junction had 4 bases not matched to a gene; V was cut back by 3 bases and J by 9 bases. The CDR3 nucleotides are TGCAGCGTTGAGCTAGCGGGGGGGCAAACGCAGTATTTT. Translating it yields CSVELAGGQTQYF.

This clone appeared a few times. The chain is built from TRBV7-2 and TRBJ2-2; 15 nucleotides agree with TRBD2. Trimming took 4 bases from V and 3 from J; bases not matched to a gene: 6. The CDR3 consists of 18 residues. Germline V gives CDR1 SGHTA, CDR2 FQGNSA. The CDR3, as DNA: TGTGCCAGCAGCTACGGACTAGCGGGGGGGCCGGACACCGGGGAGCTGTTTTTT. Its translation: CASSYGLAGGPDTGELFF.

This clone was seen more than once but under ten times. V is TRBV11-2 and J is TRBJ1-1; D may be TRBD1 (5 bases). Per the germline V gene, CDR1 is SGHAT and CDR2 is FQNNGV. The CDR3 spans 14 residues. V lost 0 bases and J 1 base, leaving 6 bases between the germline ends. The CDR3 spells CASSLDDRNTEAFF. The CDR3 nucleotides are TGTGCCAGCAGCTTAGACGACAGGAACACTGAAGCTTTCTTT.

By sample fraction, this clone is large. The chain employs TRBV7-6 and TRBJ2-3; perhaps TRBD2 as D (7 bases). The CDR3 runs to 15 residues. V shed 5 bases and J shed 4 bases, with 16 bases lying between them. Germline CDR1 and CDR2: SGHVS and FNYEAQ. CDR3 nucleotides: TGTGCCAGCAGCCCCCGGGGGGCCAGCCCAGATACGCAGTATTTT. Its protein product is CASSPRGASPDTQYF.

The chain carries TRBV5-5 and TRBJ2-5, with no clear D. The V gene lost 0 bases and the J gene lost 1 base, with 7 bases spanning the gap. CDR3 size: 14 residues. CDR1 SGHKS and CDR2 YYEKEE come from the germline V gene (reference sequence). CDR3 protein: CASSLVGRQETQYF. CDR3 sequence (DNA): TGTGCCAGCAGCTTGGTTGGGCGCCAAGAGACCCAGTACTTC.

This chain connects TRBV5-6 to TRBJ1-6; D perhaps matches TRBD1 (6 bases). Germline CDR1 SGHDT, CDR2 YYEEEE. V gave up 4 bases and J gave up 10 bases, with 6 bases separating them. The CDR3 is 11 residues long. CDR3 DNA: TGTGCCAGCAGCGGGGGCTCACCCCTCCACTTT. Its protein is CASSGGSPLHF.

This clone was seen a handful of times. The CDR3 loop reads CASSPERDQYF. CDR3 bases: TGTGCCAGCTCACCGGAGAGGGACCAGTACTTC. This sequence joins TRBV18 and TRBJ2-7, with D tentatively TRBD1 or TRBD2 (5 bases each). The CDR3 is 11 amino acids. Germline V gives CDR1 KGHSH, CDR2 LQKENI. Trimming removed 3 bases at V and 10 bases at J, with 10 bases between.

The chain couples TRBV6-1 to TRBJ1-2; D not resolved. Looked up from germline, CDR1 is MNHNS and CDR2 is SASEGT. There are 9 residues in the CDR3. The V end lost 5 bases, the J end lost 10 bases, and 5 bases lay between the germline ends. CDR3 nucleotides: TGTGCCAGCAGTTACCCCTACACCTTC. It specifies CASSYPYTF.

By frequency in the sample, this clone is large. This chain uses TRBV7-2 with TRBJ1-6, with D possibly being TRBD1 (5 bases). CDR3 length: 12 residues. Germline V gene lookup returns CDR1 SGHTA and CDR2 FQGNSA. Trimming took 5 bases from V and 12 from J, leaving 11 bases between them. The CDR3 DNA sequence: TGTGCCAGCAGCCCGGGGGTTCGACCCCTCCACTTT. This encodes CASSPGVRPLHF.